The sequence of this T cell receptor beta chain was determined in a study of vaccination and CD4 T cells after COVID-19. Study information: Each post-COVID sample was drawn after diagnosis, and the median interval was roughly 100 days (range 35 to 161).

This clonotype was detected only a few times. Antigen specificity is unknown. With the Oncomine TCR Beta short-read assay, DNA from cultured CD4+ T cells was sequenced. Extraction of genomic DNA was performed on cultured CD4+ T cells. TCRdb called the PCR reads again in MiXCR, with one record for every CDR3 protein. The sample lists more than 15,000 distinct CDR3 sequences, 65% to 80% seen once, with about a sixth in the top ten. Germline CDR1 is SGHVS and CDR2 is FQNEAQ. Trimming took 5 bases from V and 3 from J, leaving 11 bases between them. This CDR3 has 14 residues. Treatment reported: roughly ten-day PBMC culture with coronavirus spike peptide pools or control peptides (ViraFEST assay). Cultures got half-medium changes with IL-2 on days 3 and 7.

Input material: CD4+ T cells from blood, cultured in vitro. The clonotype comes from a human donor who had recovered from COVID-19. The chain joins TRBV7-8 to TRBJ1-5; a weak D match, TRBD1 (6 bases). CDR3: CASSPGGANQPQHF. DNA of the CDR3: TGTGCCAGCAGCCCCGGGGGGGCCAATCAGCCCCAGCATTTT.